Listed here are 15 T cell receptor beta chains from one sample, sequenced in a study of T cells in Graves' hyperthyroidism and ophthalmopathy. Amplification targeted TCR beta CDR3 regions from RNA transcripts. HTBI primers were used for first-round RT-PCR of the TCR CDR3. TCRdb redid the calling of the multiplex PCR reads with MiXCR, one entry per CDR3 protein. The table has a few hundred thousand distinct CDR3 sequences, roughly 20% seen once. Sequenced sample: blood. These receptors all come from a man between 18 and 35 years old with Graves' hyperthyroidism.

This clonotype was counted at least ten times. The chain links TRBV20-1 to TRBJ2-2; TRBD2 agrees at 10 bases. V lost 7 bases, J lost 3 bases, and 8 bases stayed unmatched. CDR3 length equals 15 residues. Per the germline V gene, CDR1 is DFQATT and CDR2 is SNEGSKA (reference sequence). The CDR3 nucleotides are TGCAGTGTTCGAGCGGGGGGGCCCGACACCGGGGAGCTGTTTTTT. It yields the protein CSVRAGGPDTGELFF.

This clonotype was detected ten times or more. This sequence joins TRBV19 and TRBJ1-5; D perhaps matches TRBD1 (6 bases). The CDR3 loop spans 17 amino acids. V gave up 0 bases and J gave up 1 base, with 13 bases separating them. Germline-derived CDR1 and CDR2 are LNHDA and SQIVND (reference sequence). The CDR3 region is CASSIDSGTQSNQPQHF. CDR3 coding DNA: TGTGCCAGTAGTATAGATAGTGGGACACAGAGCAATCAGCCCCAGCATTTT.

Only a few counts were recorded for this clonotype. V is TRBV6-2 or TRBV6-3 and J is TRBJ2-7; 10 bases are shared with TRBD1. Germline lookup yields CDR1 MNHEY and CDR2 SVGEGT. Losses at the gene ends were 1 base for V and 3 bases for J; bases not matched to a gene: 9. This CDR3 region has 17 residues. CDR3 region: CASSYLLGQGDGYEQYF. The CDR3 DNA is TGTGCCAGCAGTTACTTGCTCGGACAGGGGGATGGCTACGAGCAGTACTTC.

This clonotype was found many times. This chain uses TRBV20-1 with TRBJ1-5; 7 bases match TRBD1. J was trimmed by 2 bases and V by 1 base; bases with no gene match: 8. Germline CDR1 DFQATT, CDR2 SNEGSKA (reference sequence). The CDR3 consists of 16 residues. The CDR3 DNA reads as TGCAGTGCTAGAGTACCGGGACAGAGGGGCAATCAGCCCCAGCATTTT. Translation gives CSARVPGQRGNQPQHF.

This clonotype was recorded many times. The chain joins TRBV20-1 to TRBJ2-5; 13 bases are shared with TRBD2. The CDR3 has 17 amino acids. The V segment lost 3 bases and the J segment 1 base; nucleotides outside the gene matches: 8. The germline V gene has CDR1 DFQATT and CDR2 SNEGSKA (reference sequence). The CDR3 sequence is CSASTSGGGLLQETQYF. The CDR3 nucleotides are TGCAGTGCTAGTACTAGCGGGGGGGGCCTCCTCCAAGAGACCCAGTACTTC.

A few counts support this clonotype. This chain links TRBV5-6 with TRBJ2-5; 11 positions match TRBD2. The germline gives CDR1 SGHDT, CDR2 YYEEEE. After removal of 4 bases from V and 1 base from J, the junction contained 9 bases not matched to a gene. CDR3 length: 17 amino acids. The CDR3 nucleotides are TGTGCCAGCAGCGCATCTCTAGCGGGGGGCTCCCAAGAGACCCAGTACTTC. Amino acid sequence: CASSASLAGGSQETQYF.

This clonotype was counted ten times or more. V gene TRBV2 combines with J gene TRBJ2-7, with no clear D. The V end lost 1 base, the J end lost 7 bases, and 11 bases lay between the germline ends. CDR3 length: 13 amino acids. Germline V gene data show CDR1 as SNHLY and CDR2 as FYNNEI. The CDR3 here is CASSEESPTEQYF. As DNA, the CDR3 is TGTGCCAGCAGTGAAGAGAGTCCGACGGAGCAGTACTTC.

The table lists this clonotype with many counts. The chain couples TRBV11-2 to TRBJ2-5; 13 nucleotides match TRBD2. The V and J ends lost 1 base and 5 bases, in that order; junction bases with no gene match: 7. Germline V CDR1 and CDR2: SGHAT, FQNNGV. The length of the CDR3 is 17 residues. The CDR3 loop reads CASSLVAGTSGVETQYF. CDR3 in DNA: TGTGCCAGCAGCTTAGTAGCCGGGACTAGCGGGGTTGAGACCCAGTACTTC.

This clonotype came up a few times. This may be a read error: a much more frequent sequence differs by one nucleotide. V and J are TRBV12-3 or TRBV12-4 and TRBJ1-5; 7 bases are shared with TRBD1. Trimming took 6 bases from V and 6 from J; bases not matched to a gene: 5. The CDR3 has 13 residues. The CDR3 DNA sequence: TGTGCCAGCAGAACAGGGGCGGGTCAGCCCCAGCATTTT. Its protein product is CASRTGAGQPQHF.

This clonotype was picked up many times. The rearrangement links TRBV6-1 to TRBJ1-5, with D perhaps TRBD1 (5 bases). With 6 bases removed from V and 0 bases from J, the gap between germline ends came to 12 bases. Germline CDR1 MNHNS, CDR2 SASEGT. The CDR3 consists of 15 residues. CDR3 coding DNA: TGTGCCAGCAGCGGGGCAGCTGTTAGCAATCAGCCCCAGCATTTT. Its translation: CASSGAAVSNQPQHF.

This clonotype appeared a few times. This chain links TRBV15 with TRBJ2-5, with 10 positions matching TRBD2. The germline CDR1 and CDR2 sequences are LNHNV and YYDKDF (reference sequence). The V and J ends lost 0 bases and 5 bases, in that order; junction bases with no gene match: 6. This CDR3 has 16 residues. The CDR3 nucleotides are TGTGCCACCAGCAGAGAGCCTAGCGGGGGCGGGGAGACCCAGTACTTC. Its protein is CATSREPSGGGETQYF.

This clonotype was counted at least ten times. V is TRBV6-1 and J is TRBJ1-1; D not certain. Trimming shortened V by 9 bases and J by 3 bases, and 11 bases separated the two germline ends. CDR1 and CDR2 (germline): MNHNS, SASEGT. The CDR3 has 12 residues. DNA of the CDR3: TGTGCCAGTGGAGTCGGGGACACTGAAGCTTTCTTT. It encodes CASGVGDTEAFF.

This clonotype was detected many times. This rearrangement joins TRBV9 to TRBJ1-3; TRBD1 agrees at 9 bases. CDR1 SGDLS and CDR2 YYNGEE come from the germline V gene. The ends lost 4 bases at V and 2 bases at J; junction bases unmatched: 7. The CDR3 has 16 amino acids. For the CDR3, the DNA is TGTGCCAGCAGCCGCTTGACAGGGGGTACTGGAAACACCATATATTTT. Translation: CASSRLTGGTGNTIYF.

This clonotype was seen a few times. The chain combines TRBV7-6 with TRBJ2-7; TRBD2 aligns across 12 bases. From germline, CDR1 is SGHVS and CDR2 FNYEAQ. The CDR3 totals 16 residues. V dropped 5 bases and J dropped 5; count of bases not matched to a gene: 10. The DNA for the CDR3 is TGTGCCAGCAGCCCATTCCTAGCGGGAGGGTCCCACGAGCAGTACTTC. This translates into CASSPFLAGGSHEQYF.

At least ten counts were recorded for this clonotype. This chain joins TRBV28 and TRBJ1-3, with unresolved D. The CDR3 sequence is 18 residues long. Deletions cut 6 bases from V and 0 bases from J, with 21 bases between. Germline CDR1 reads MDHEN; CDR2 reads SYDVKM. The DNA for the CDR3 is TGTGCCAGCAGGAAACGAAGACTTCTAGCGATCTCTGGAAACACCATATATTTT. Translated: CASRKRRLLAISGNTIYF. The whole variable domain, filled in from reference TRBV28 and TRBJ1-3, reads DVKVTQSSRYLVKRTGEKVFLECVQDMDHENMFWYRQDPGLGLRLIYFSYDVKMKEKGDIPEGYSVSREKKERFSLILESASTNQTSMYLCASRKRRLLAISGNTIYFGEGSWLTVV.